The 21 T cell receptor beta chains in this list originate from one sample, sequenced in a study of regulatory and conventional T cells in RAG deficiency (TCRdb year 2017). Before genomic DNA extraction, conventional CD4+ T cells were purified from blood as CD25-low CD127-high cells. Receptor libraries were prepared by the immunoSEQ multiplex PCR assay. TCRdb mirrors the immuneACCESS table, restricted to in-frame sequences. Some clones are absent from its copies; in checked studies, under half trace to an unresolved V gene, and the reason for the others is unknown. The sample table holds some 21,000 clones, of which approximately 95% were seen once. Over 1% of the sample is taken by the ten largest. The data were also submitted as part of a second study, on regulatory T cells. As that second study puts it: For the multiplex PCR, 52 forward TRBV primers and 13 reverse TRBJ primers were used, and amplification bias was corrected with both assay-based and computational methods.

Sequencing was done on a sample of CD25- CD4+ T cells sorted from blood. These TCRs come from a human donor in good health.

The J gene is TRBJ2-3, the V gene TRBV11-3; maybe TRBD1 (6 bases). This CDR3 comprises 15 residues. The V gene lost 8 bases and the J gene lost 2 bases, with 17 bases spanning the gap. Germline CDR1 SGHNT, CDR2 YENEEA. In DNA, the CDR3 is TGTGCCAGCTCGCAGAGGGGGACGGACACAGATACGCAGTATTTT. Its translation is CASSQRGTDTDTQYF.

The rearrangement uses TRBV5-6 and TRBJ1-5; 8 nucleotides align to TRBD1. J gave up 2 bases and V 4 bases, and 8 bases lay outside the gene matches. CDR3 size: 16 residues. CDR1 SGHDT and CDR2 YYEEEE come from the germline V gene. The CDR3 DNA reads TGTGCCAGCAGCGCACGACAGGGGTACGGCAATCAGCCCCAGCATTTT. Encoded protein: CASSARQGYGNQPQHF.

The CDR3 bases are TGCGCCAGCAGCTTGGAGCAGGGTGGTCATCTGAACACTGAAGCTTTCTTT. Amino acids: CASSLEQGGHLNTEAFF. The chain recombines TRBV5-1 with TRBJ1-1, with D possibly being TRBD1 (5 bases). The CDR3 consists of 17 residues. Germline values: CDR1 SGHRS, CDR2 YFSETQ. V lost 0 bases to trimming and J lost 0 bases, with 15 bases between them.

This chain joins TRBV18 and TRBJ2-1, with 7 nucleotides matching TRBD1. The CDR3 loop spans 15 amino acids. V lost 2 bases and J lost 6; bases outside the gene matches: 7. The germline CDR1 and CDR2 sequences are KGHSH and LQKENI. For the CDR3, the DNA is TGTGCCAGCTCACCAGACAGGGTTTTAGTCAATGAGCAGTTCTTC. Translation gives CASSPDRVLVNEQFF.

The genes are TRBV7-8 and TRBJ1-5, with unresolved D. The CDR3 contains 16 residues. Trimming cost V 1 base and J 3 bases, with 13 bases left between them. Per germline, CDR1 SGHVS and CDR2 FQNEAQ. CDR3 loop: CASSLDTAAANQPQHF. The CDR3 nucleotides read TGTGCCAGCAGCTTAGACACGGCAGCGGCCAATCAGCCCCAGCATTTT.

The chain links TRBV6-1 to TRBJ2-3; TRBD2 aligns across 9 bases. CDR1 and CDR2 from the germline V gene are MNHNS and SASEGT. The CDR3 has 19 amino acids. V shed 4 bases and J 6 bases; nucleotides not matched to a gene: 20. Here the CDR3 DNA reads TGTGCCAGCAGTGGTCCCCGGGAGCGGGGGGCCCTTATTTCCGATACGCAGTATTTT. It specifies CASSGPRERGALISDTQYF.

The V gene is TRBV19, the J gene TRBJ2-2, with no clear D. V lost 6 bases and J lost 0, with 11 bases in between. This CDR3 spans 15 amino acids. CDR1 and CDR2 (germline): LNHDA, SQIVND (reference sequence). CDR3 sequence reads: CASRYRVANTGELFF. The CDR3 DNA reads as TGTGCCAGTAGATATCGGGTGGCGAACACCGGGGAGCTGTTTTTT.

The chain recombines TRBV27 with TRBJ1-5, with TRBD1 matching over 7 bases. Germline V lookup: CDR1 MNHEY, CDR2 SMNVEV (reference sequence). The CDR3 is made up of 15 amino acids. V gave up 4 bases and J gave up 0 bases; unmatched junction bases: 3. The CDR3 reads CASSSGTVSNQPQHF. The CDR3 nucleotides read TGTGCCAGCAGTTCCGGGACAGTTAGCAATCAGCCCCAGCATTTT.

This clone was recorded once. V usage is TRBV2 and J usage is TRBJ1-2, with D tentatively TRBD1 (6 bases). This CDR3 spans 14 amino acids. Germline CDR1 reads SNHLY; CDR2 reads FYNNEI. V dropped 4 bases and J dropped 3 bases, with 12 bases sitting between them. In nucleotides, the CDR3 is TGTGCCAGCAGTGTTAGGGGGGGGGACTATGGCTACACCTTC. It yields the protein CASSVRGGDYGYTF. Variable domain in full (rest from reference TRBV2 and TRBJ1-2): EPEVTQTPSHQVTQMGQEVILRCVPISNHLYFYWYRQILGQKVEFLVSFYNNEISEKSEIFDDQFSVERPDGSNFTLKIRSTKLEDSAMYFCASSVRGGDYGYTFGSGTRLTVV.

The V and J genes are TRBV7-2 and TRBJ2-3; 7 positions match TRBD2. V trimming: 0 bases; J trimming: 1 base; junction bases outside the gene matches: 4. Per the germline V gene, CDR1 is SGHTA and CDR2 is FQGNSA. The CDR3 sequence is 16 residues long. The CDR3 spells CASSLASGERTDTQYF. The CDR3 DNA follows: TGTGCCAGCAGCTTAGCGAGCGGGGAACGCACAGATACGCAGTATTTT.

V usage is TRBV2 and J usage is TRBJ2-3; tentative D call: TRBD2 (6 bases). Trimming removed 1 base from V and 6 bases from J, with 17 bases in between. The germline gives CDR1 SNHLY, CDR2 FYNNEI. This CDR3 has 16 residues. CDR3 nucleotides: TGTGCCAGCAGTGAAGATGGACTCCCGGGGGTGGATACGCAGTATTTT. Encoded protein: CASSEDGLPGVDTQYF.

J is TRBJ2-3 and V is TRBV7-2; 8 bases align to TRBD2. CDR3 length: 16 amino acids. Trimming removed 2 bases from V and 2 bases from J; junction bases left unmatched: 6. In germline, CDR1 is SGHTA, CDR2 FQGNSA. In DNA form, the CDR3 reads TGTGCCAGCAGCTTACTAGCGGGCCCTTACACAGATACGCAGTATTTT. Its translation is CASSLLAGPYTDTQYF.

The chain recombines TRBV5-1 with TRBJ1-1, with 7 bases matching TRBD1. V was clipped by 3 bases and J by 0 bases; unmatched bases: 2. The CDR3 contains 14 residues. The germline CDR1 and CDR2 sequences are SGHRS and YFSETQ. The CDR3 spells CASSSQGMNTEAFF. The CDR3 bases are TGCGCCAGCAGCTCACAGGGGATGAACACTGAAGCTTTCTTT.

The chain has TRBV27 and TRBJ2-2; 9 bases fit TRBD1. Germline V gives CDR1 MNHEY, CDR2 SMNVEV (reference sequence). This CDR3 region has 15 residues. V lost 5 bases and J lost 5; bases outside the gene matches: 6. CDR3 in amino acids: CASSPRTGVTGELFF. CDR3 DNA sequence: TGTGCCAGCAGTCCCAGGACAGGGGTGACCGGGGAGCTGTTTTTT.

This sequence joins TRBV6-5 and TRBJ1-2, with D possibly matching TRBD1 (5 bases). The germline CDR1 and CDR2 sequences are MNHEY and SVGAGI. V lost 6 bases to trimming and J lost 2 bases, with 10 bases between them. This CDR3 contains 13 residues. The CDR3 DNA reads TGTGCCAGCAGGACGGAGGGGAACTATGGCTACACCTTC. This translates into CASRTEGNYGYTF.

V usage is TRBV19 and J usage is TRBJ2-1; D uncertain. The CDR3 totals 15 residues. Germline-derived CDR1 and CDR2 are LNHDA and SQIVND (reference sequence). Trimming removed 1 base from V and 10 bases from J, with 17 bases in between. The CDR3 here is CASSIGAIRNGEQFF. In DNA, the CDR3 is TGTGCCAGTAGTATAGGGGCTATCCGGAATGGGGAGCAGTTCTTC.

This clone showed up just once. The chain joins TRBV9 to TRBJ2-3; TRBD2 might be the D (6 bases). In germline, CDR1 is SGDLS, CDR2 YYNGEE. Deletions cut 3 bases from V and 5 bases from J, with 13 bases between. The CDR3 runs 14 residues. DNA of the CDR3: TGTGCCAGCAGCGCGGGACTGGCGCAAGATACGCAGTATTTT. It yields the protein CASSAGLAQDTQYF. The full variable domain, in which reference TRBV9 and TRBJ2-3 provide the parts outside the CDR3, is DSGVTQTPKHLITATGQRVTLRCSPRSGDLSVYWYQQSLDQGLQFLIQYYNGEERAKGNILERFSAQQFPDLHSELNLSSLELGDSALYFCASSAGLAQDTQYFGPGTRLTVL.

The V call is TRBV19, the J call TRBJ1-3; no firm D call. The CDR3 totals 17 residues. Germline V gene lookup returns CDR1 LNHDA and CDR2 SQIVND (reference sequence). Trimming stripped 0 bases from V and 0 bases from J, with 12 bases between. DNA of the CDR3: TGTGCCAGTAGTATAGAGTTGACACCATACTCTGGAAACACCATATATTTT. It specifies CASSIELTPYSGNTIYF.

This rearrangement joins TRBV19 to TRBJ2-1, with TRBD2 matching over 14 bases. The CDR3 extends over 21 amino acids. V was pared by 1 base and J by 0 bases, with 11 bases of the junction left unmatched. Germline V lookup: CDR1 LNHDA, CDR2 SQIVND (reference sequence). The CDR3 DNA is TGTGCCAGTAGTATAGTTCCCCGGACTAGCGGGGGGCAGAGCTCCTACAATGAGCAGTTCTTC. The encoded protein is CASSIVPRTSGGQSSYNEQFF.

V and J are TRBV7-2 and TRBJ2-1; D is uncertain. Trimming took 1 base from V and 6 from J, leaving 4 bases between them. The V gene's germline CDR1 is SGHTA and CDR2 FQGNSA. CDR3 size: 12 residues. Here the CDR3 reads CASSLGINEQFF. In DNA form, the CDR3 reads TGTGCCAGCAGCTTAGGTATCAATGAGCAGTTCTTC.

Here the CDR3 reads CASSLPERQTIYGYTF. Written as DNA, the CDR3 is TGTGCCAGCAGCCTACCCGAGAGACAGACCATCTATGGCTACACCTTC. The rearrangement links TRBV5-4 to TRBJ1-2, with a weak D call TRBD1 (5 bases). Trimming took off 4 bases at V and 4 bases at J, with 20 bases between the two ends. The germline CDR1 and CDR2 sequences are SGHNT and YYREEE (reference sequence). The CDR3 runs to 16 residues.